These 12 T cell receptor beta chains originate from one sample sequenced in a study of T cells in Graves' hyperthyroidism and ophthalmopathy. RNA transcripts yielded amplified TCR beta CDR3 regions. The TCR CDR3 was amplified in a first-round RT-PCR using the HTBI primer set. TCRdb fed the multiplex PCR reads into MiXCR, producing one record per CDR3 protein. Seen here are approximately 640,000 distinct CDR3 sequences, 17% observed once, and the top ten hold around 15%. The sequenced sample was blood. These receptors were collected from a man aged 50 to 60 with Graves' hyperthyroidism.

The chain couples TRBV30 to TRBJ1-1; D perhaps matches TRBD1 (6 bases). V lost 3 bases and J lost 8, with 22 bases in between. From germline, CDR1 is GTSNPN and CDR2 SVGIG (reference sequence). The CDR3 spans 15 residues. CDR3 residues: CAWRWGPAGSGEAFF. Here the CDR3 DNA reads TGTGCCTGGAGGTGGGGGCCAGCTGGGTCTGGGGAAGCTTTCTTT.

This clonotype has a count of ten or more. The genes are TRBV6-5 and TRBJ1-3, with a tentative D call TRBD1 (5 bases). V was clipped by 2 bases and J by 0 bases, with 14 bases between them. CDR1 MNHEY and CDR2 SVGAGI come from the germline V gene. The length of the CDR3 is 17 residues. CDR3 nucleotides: TGTGCCAGCAGTTACCCGGGGACGGCTAGCTCTGGAAACACCATATATTTT. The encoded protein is CASSYPGTASSGNTIYF.

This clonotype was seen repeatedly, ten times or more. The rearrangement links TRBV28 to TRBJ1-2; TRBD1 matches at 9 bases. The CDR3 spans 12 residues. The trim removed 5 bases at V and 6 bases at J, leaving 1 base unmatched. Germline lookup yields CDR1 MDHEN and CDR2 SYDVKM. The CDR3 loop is CASSGTGHGYTF. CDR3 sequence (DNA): TGTGCCAGCAGTGGGACAGGGCATGGCTACACCTTC.

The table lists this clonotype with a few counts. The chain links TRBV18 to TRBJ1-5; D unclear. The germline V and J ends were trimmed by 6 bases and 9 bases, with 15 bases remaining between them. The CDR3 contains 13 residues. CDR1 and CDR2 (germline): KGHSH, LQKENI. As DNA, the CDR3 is TGTGCCAGCTCGGACGGCTTAGAGGGGCCCCAGCATTTT. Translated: CASSDGLEGPQHF.

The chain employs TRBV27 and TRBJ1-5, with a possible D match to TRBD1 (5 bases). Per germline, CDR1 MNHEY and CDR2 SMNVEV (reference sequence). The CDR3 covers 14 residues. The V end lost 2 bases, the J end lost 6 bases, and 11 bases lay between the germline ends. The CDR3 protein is CASSLGGVGQPQHF. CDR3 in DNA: TGTGCCAGCAGTTTAGGAGGGGTGGGTCAGCCCCAGCATTTT.

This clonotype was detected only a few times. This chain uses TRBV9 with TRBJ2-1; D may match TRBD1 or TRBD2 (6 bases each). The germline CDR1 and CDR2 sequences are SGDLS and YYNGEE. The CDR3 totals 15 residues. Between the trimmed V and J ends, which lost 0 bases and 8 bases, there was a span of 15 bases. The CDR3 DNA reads TGTGCCAGCAGCGTAGTGGGGGGCGCTTTGGATGAGCAGTTCTTC. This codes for CASSVVGGALDEQFF.

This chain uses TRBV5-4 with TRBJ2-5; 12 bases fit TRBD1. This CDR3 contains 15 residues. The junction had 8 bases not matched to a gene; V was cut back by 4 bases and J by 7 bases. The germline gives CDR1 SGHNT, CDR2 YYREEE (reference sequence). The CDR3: CASSAGTGGRRTQYF. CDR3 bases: TGTGCCAGCAGCGCCGGGACAGGGGGCAGAAGGACCCAGTACTTC.

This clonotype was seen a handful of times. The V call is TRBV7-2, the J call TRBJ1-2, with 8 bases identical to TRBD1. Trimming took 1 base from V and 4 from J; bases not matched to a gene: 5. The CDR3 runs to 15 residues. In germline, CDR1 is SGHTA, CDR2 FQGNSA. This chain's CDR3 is CASSLGQGASYGYTF. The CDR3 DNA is TGTGCCAGCAGCTTAGGGCAGGGGGCGTCCTATGGCTACACCTTC.

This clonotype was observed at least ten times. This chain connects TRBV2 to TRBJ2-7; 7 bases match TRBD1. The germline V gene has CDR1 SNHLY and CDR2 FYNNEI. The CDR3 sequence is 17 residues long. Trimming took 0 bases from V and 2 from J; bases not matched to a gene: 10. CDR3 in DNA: TGTGCCAGCAGTGAAGCTAAAGGACAGGTGCCTCCCTACGAGCAGTACTTC. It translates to CASSEAKGQVPPYEQYF. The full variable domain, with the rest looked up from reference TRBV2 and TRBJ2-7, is EPEVTQTPSHQVTQMGQEVILRCVPISNHLYFYWYRQILGQKVEFLVSFYNNEISEKSEIFDDQFSVERPDGSNFTLKIRSTKLEDSAMYFCASSEAKGQVPPYEQYFGPGTRLTVT.

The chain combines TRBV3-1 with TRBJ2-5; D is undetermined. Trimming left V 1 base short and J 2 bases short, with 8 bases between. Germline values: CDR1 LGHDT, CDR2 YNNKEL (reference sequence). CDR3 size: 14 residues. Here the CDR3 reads CASSQGARQETQYF. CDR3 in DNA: TGTGCCAGCAGCCAAGGGGCGAGGCAAGAGACCCAGTACTTC.

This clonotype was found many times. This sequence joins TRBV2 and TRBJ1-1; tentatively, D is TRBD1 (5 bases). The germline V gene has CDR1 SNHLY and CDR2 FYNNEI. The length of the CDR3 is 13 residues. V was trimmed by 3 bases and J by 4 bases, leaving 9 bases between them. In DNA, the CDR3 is TGTGCCAGCAGTGAGGGCGGGGGCACTGAAGCTTTCTTT. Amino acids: CASSEGGGTEAFF.

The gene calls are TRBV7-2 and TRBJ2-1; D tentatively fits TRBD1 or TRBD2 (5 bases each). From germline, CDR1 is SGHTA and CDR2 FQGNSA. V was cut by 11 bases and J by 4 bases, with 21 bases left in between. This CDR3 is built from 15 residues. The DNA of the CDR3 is TGTGCCCTTCTCCTAGGGGACGGGGAATACAATGAGCAGTTCTTC. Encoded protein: CALLLGDGEYNEQFF.